The clone carrying this TCR beta chain was counted a few times. Trimming cost V 4 bases and J 0 bases, with 4 bases left between them. Germline CDR1 ENHRY, CDR2 SYGVKD. CDR3 length: 14 residues. The data are from a study of beta chain features in type 1 diabetes. Expressed TCRB transcripts were sequenced because the entire RNA isolate underwent reverse transcription. Assay used: immunoSEQ multiplex PCR; TCRdb lists only in-frame clones, some missing. The profile covers around 500,000 clones, with about 30% appearing a single time and 0.06% to 0.07% taken by the ten largest. This TCR was sampled from a man between 18 and 35 years old in good health. Sequenced input: naive CD4+ T cells from blood. The J gene is TRBJ2-6, the V gene TRBV10-3, with unresolved D. This chain's CDR3 is CAISGNSGANVLTF. The CDR3 nucleotides read TGTGCCATCAGTGGGAACTCTGGGGCCAACGTCCTGACTTTC.